Shown below are 21 T cell receptor beta chains from a single sample sequenced in a study of T cells after yellow fever vaccination. TCRdb called the 5' RACE reads again in MiXCR, with one record for every CDR3 protein. The data hold 150,000 to 200,000 distinct CDR3 sequences, with 9.5% to 12% observed a single time. This specimen consisted of CD8+ T cells sorted from PBMCs, obtained 15 days after the yellow fever booster vaccination. The receptor source for this set is a young man who received the YFV17D yellow fever vaccine.

This sequence joins TRBV5-1 and TRBJ1-2; D may be TRBD1 (5 bases). The CDR3 is made up of 14 amino acids. Trimming took 4 bases from V and 0 from J, leaving 10 bases between them. Germline V gene data show CDR1 as SGHRS and CDR2 as YFSETQ. As DNA, the CDR3 is TGCGCCAGCAGCGTGGCGACAGCTAACTATGGCTACACCTTC. The encoded protein is CASSVATANYGYTF.

This clonotype was counted ten times or more. This chain connects TRBV18 to TRBJ2-3; no reliable D call. V was pared by 6 bases and J by 2 bases, with 15 bases between. The CDR3 extends over 15 amino acids. Looked up from germline, CDR1 is KGHSH and CDR2 is LQKENI. The CDR3 is CASSRPAGDTDTQYF. CDR3 nucleotides: TGTGCCAGCTCTCGACCGGCCGGTGACACAGATACGCAGTATTTT. Based on the CDR3 plus reference TRBV18 and TRBJ2-3, the full variable domain is NAGVMQNPRHLVRRRGQEARLRCSPMKGHSHVYWYRQLPEEGLKFMVYLQKENIIDESGMPKERFSAEFPKEGPSILRIQQVVRGDSAAYFCASSRPAGDTDTQYFGPGTRLTVL.

This CDR3 is CASSDLVEGPDTQYF. The CDR3 coding sequence is TGTGCCAGCAGCGACCTGGTAGAAGGGCCAGATACGCAGTATTTT. The chain links TRBV12-3 or TRBV12-4 to TRBJ2-3; no clear D. The CDR3 sequence is 15 residues long. The V end lost 6 bases, the J end lost 4 bases, and 17 bases lay between the germline ends.

This clonotype was detected many times. CDR3 sequence: CASSLVGRGLVDEQFF. The CDR3, as DNA: TGTGCCAGCAGCTTAGTCGGCAGGGGGCTTGTAGATGAGCAGTTCTTC. The rearrangement links TRBV7-9 to TRBJ2-1, with 8 bases identical to TRBD1. CDR3 length equals 16 residues. Germline values: CDR1 SEHNR, CDR2 FQNEAQ (reference sequence). Trimming cost V 1 base and J 8 bases; bases outside gene matches: 10.

The V and J genes are TRBV5-4 and TRBJ2-1, with TRBD1 as a possible D gene (5 bases). This CDR3 has 12 residues. V gave up 4 bases and J gave up 9 bases, with 11 bases separating them. CDR1 and CDR2 from the germline V gene are SGHNT and YYREEE (reference sequence). This CDR3 reads CASSATDREQFF. CDR3 DNA: TGTGCCAGCAGCGCGACAGACCGTGAGCAGTTCTTC.

The chain links TRBV7-3 to TRBJ2-7; D is possibly TRBD1 or TRBD2 (5 bases each). Deletions cut 2 bases from V and 9 bases from J, with 11 bases between. Per the germline V gene, CDR1 is SGHTA and CDR2 is FQGTGA. The CDR3 covers 12 residues. The CDR3 spells CASSLEGSPQYF. The DNA of the CDR3 is TGTGCCAGCAGCTTAGAGGGGTCCCCGCAGTACTTC.

The chain carries TRBV9 and TRBJ2-5; D gene unclear. Trimming pared 3 bases from V and 5 bases from J, leaving 14 bases between. CDR3 size: 14 residues. Germline CDR1 is SGDLS and CDR2 is YYNGEE. The CDR3 loop reads CASSATGPMETQYF. For the CDR3, the DNA is TGTGCCAGCAGCGCAACCGGGCCGATGGAGACCCAGTACTTC. Based on the CDR3 plus reference TRBV9 and TRBJ2-5, the full variable domain is DSGVTQTPKHLITATGQRVTLRCSPRSGDLSVYWYQQSLDQGLQFLIQYYNGEERAKGNILERFSAQQFPDLHSELNLSSLELGDSALYFCASSATGPMETQYFGPGTRLLVL.

This clonotype was detected only a few times. The rearrangement links TRBV29-1 to TRBJ1-2; maybe TRBD1 (6 bases). CDR3 length equals 14 residues. The germline V gene has CDR1 SQVTM and CDR2 ANQGSEA. The V end was cut by 5 bases, the J end by 4 bases, with 17 bases between. The CDR3 nucleotides read TGCAGCGTTCCCCCTCGGGACACCAGCTATGGCTACACCTTC. This codes for CSVPPRDTSYGYTF.

This chain joins TRBV5-6 and TRBJ1-1; D possibly corresponds to TRBD1 (6 bases). CDR1 and CDR2 from the germline V gene are SGHDT and YYEEEE. The ends were cut back, 3 bases at V and 5 bases at J, with 17 bases in the middle. The CDR3 runs to 15 residues. CDR3 region: CASSWGWGRKTEAFF. In DNA form, the CDR3 reads TGTGCCAGCAGCTGGGGATGGGGGCGAAAAACTGAAGCTTTCTTT.

This clonotype was observed a few times. The chain carries TRBV29-1 and TRBJ2-5; TRBD2 matches at 11 bases. V lost 0 bases and J lost 4; bases outside the gene matches: 1. Germline CDR1 and CDR2: SQVTM and ANQGSEA. This CDR3 is 14 amino acids long. The CDR3 DNA reads TGCAGCGTTGAAGAACTAGCGGGGGCAGAGACCCAGTACTTC. This translates into CSVEELAGAETQYF. Full variable domain (remainder filled in from reference TRBV29-1 and TRBJ2-5): SAVISQKPSRDICQRGTSLTIQCQVDSQVTMMFWYRQQPGQSLTLIATANQGSEATYESGFVIDKFPISRPNLTFSTLTVSNMSPEDSSIYLCSVEELAGAETQYFGPGTRLLVL.

Many counts were recorded for this clonotype. This rearrangement joins TRBV9 to TRBJ1-1; tentative D call: TRBD1 (5 bases). This CDR3 has 15 residues. V lost 0 bases to trimming and J lost 6 bases, with 15 bases between them. Germline CDR1 and CDR2: SGDLS and YYNGEE. The CDR3 nucleotides read TGTGCCAGCAGCGTAGAAGCGGGACCCCATCCTGAAGCTTTCTTT. Its protein is CASSVEAGPHPEAFF.

This clonotype has a handful of counts. This rearrangement joins TRBV7-9 to TRBJ1-2; D not resolved. The CDR3 spans 12 residues. With 7 bases removed from V and 5 bases from J, the gap between germline ends came to 11 bases. Per the germline V gene, CDR1 is SEHNR and CDR2 is FQNEAQ (reference sequence). CDR3 sequence: CASTPDLYGYTF. The CDR3 DNA reads as TGTGCCAGCACCCCGGACCTGTATGGCTACACCTTC.

The chain uses TRBV12-3 or TRBV12-4 and TRBJ2-1; 10 nucleotides agree with TRBD2. The ends lost 5 bases at V and 7 bases at J; junction bases unmatched: 5. This CDR3 contains 14 residues. CDR3 amino acids: CASSKSGGVNEQFF. The CDR3 DNA is TGTGCCAGCAGTAAAAGCGGGGGGGTGAATGAGCAGTTCTTC.

Only a few counts were recorded for this clonotype. The chain recombines TRBV2 with TRBJ2-5; TRBD1 matches at 7 bases. J lost 4 bases, V lost 7 bases, and 6 bases had no gene match. Germline V CDR1 and CDR2: SNHLY, FYNNEI. The length of the CDR3 is 13 residues. CDR3 protein: CASIEGAPETQYF. In nucleotides, the CDR3 is TGTGCCAGCATTGAGGGGGCCCCAGAGACCCAGTACTTC.

This clonotype was counted between two and nine times. The J gene is TRBJ2-5, the V gene TRBV5-6; 10 bases align to TRBD1. V lost 0 bases to trimming and J lost 4 bases; unmatched junction nucleotides: 6. There are 16 residues in the CDR3. From germline, CDR1 is SGHDT and CDR2 YYEEEE. The CDR3 DNA reads TGTGCCAGCAGCTTGGCCGGACAGGGGGACGGAGAGACCCAGTACTTC. Amino acids: CASSLAGQGDGETQYF. The whole variable domain, remainder taken from reference TRBV5-6 and TRBJ2-5, is DAGVTQSPTHLIKTRGQQVTLRCSPKSGHDTVSWYQQALGQGPQFIFQYYEEEERQRGNFPDRFSGHQFPNYSSELNVNALLLGDSALYLCASSLAGQGDGETQYFGPGTRLLVL.

This clonotype was seen a handful of times. The chain joins TRBV28 to TRBJ2-3, with D possibly TRBD2 on 6 matching bases. V was shortened by 5 bases and J by 5 bases, with 17 bases between the two germline ends. This CDR3 has 15 amino acids. CDR1 and CDR2 (germline): MDHEN, SYDVKM. The CDR3 bases are TGTGCCAGCAGTCCACGGTGGGGGGTGGGAGATACGCAGTATTTT. It encodes CASSPRWGVGDTQYF.

This clonotype turned up a few times. The DNA for the CDR3 is TGTGCCAGCAGTGAATATCGAGGGGAAGGCGAGCAGTACTTC. Residues: CASSEYRGEGEQYF. V and J are TRBV2 and TRBJ2-7, with D perhaps TRBD1 or TRBD2 (5 bases each). The germline CDR1 and CDR2 sequences are SNHLY and FYNNEI. The V gene lost 2 bases and the J gene lost 6 bases, with 14 bases spanning the gap. This CDR3 spans 14 amino acids.

This clonotype was seen only a few times. The chain is built from TRBV4-2 and TRBJ2-3, with D uncertain. Trimming stripped 1 base from V and 5 bases from J, with 13 bases between. The CDR3 contains 15 residues. Germline V gene sequence: CDR1 LGHNA, CDR2 YNFKEQ. The CDR3 DNA reads TGTGCCAGCAGCCAAGCCACGGTAGCCGGAGATACGCAGTATTTT. Its protein product is CASSQATVAGDTQYF.

This clonotype has only a few counts. The chain joins TRBV7-9 to TRBJ2-7; 10 nucleotides align to TRBD1. This CDR3 has 16 amino acids. V shed 5 bases and J 4 bases; nucleotides not matched to a gene: 11. Germline V lookup: CDR1 SEHNR, CDR2 FQNEAQ (reference sequence). The CDR3 loop is CASSPSGGQGVYEQYV. For the CDR3, the DNA is TGTGCCAGCAGCCCGTCTGGTGGACAGGGGGTATACGAGCAGTACGTC.

This clonotype was seen a few times. CDR3 protein: CASSLGQRNNEQFF. The DNA for the CDR3 is TGCGCCAGCAGCCTCGGACAGCGGAACAATGAGCAGTTCTTC. The rearrangement uses TRBV4-1 and TRBJ2-1, with TRBD1 as a possible D gene (6 bases). Trimming cost V 4 bases and J 5 bases, with 12 bases left between them. CDR1 MGHRA and CDR2 YSYEKL come from the germline V gene. The CDR3 is 14 residues long.

This clonotype was observed a few times. This sequence joins TRBV28 and TRBJ1-1; TRBD1 matches at 9 bases. The CDR3 extends over 16 amino acids. Unmatched junction bases numbered 9, after V lost 7 bases and J lost 0 bases. CDR1 MDHEN and CDR2 SYDVKM come from the germline V gene. Written as DNA, the CDR3 is TGTGCCAGCAATCCTCCGGGACAGGGCATGAACACTGAAGCTTTCTTT. Translating it yields CASNPPGQGMNTEAFF. Based on the CDR3 plus reference TRBV28 and TRBJ1-1, the full variable domain is DVKVTQSSRYLVKRTGEKVFLECVQDMDHENMFWYRQDPGLGLRLIYFSYDVKMKEKGDIPEGYSVSREKKERFSLILESASTNQTSMYLCASNPPGQGMNTEAFFGQGTRLTVV.